One and the same sample provided the 5 T cell receptor beta chains below, sequenced in a study of regulatory T cells in long-lasting Graves disease. Time point: persistent/refractory GD, antithyroid drugs over 5 years with positive TRAb. With RNA extracted from PBMCs as input, the TCR library was made. Building of the TCR beta libraries involved iRepertoire HTBI primers and Arm-PCR of CDR3 regions. Via MiXCR, TCRdb re-called the multiplex PCR reads, giving one row per CDR3 protein. Of 350,000 to 450,000 distinct CDR3 sequences listed, roughly 25% are singletons. Sample: peripheral blood mononuclear cells (PBMCs), taken when the disease was refractory, from a patient treated with antithyroid drugs. These receptors were taken from a woman aged 40-49 years with Graves disease.

The J gene is TRBJ1-5, the V gene TRBV6-2 or TRBV6-3; a weak D match, TRBD1 (6 bases). The CDR3 sequence is 15 residues long. CDR1 and CDR2 (germline): MNHEY, SVGEGT. V was pared by 6 bases and J by 5 bases, with 17 bases between. CDR3 in DNA: TGTGCCAGCAGAGACACTCGAGGGGGGTATCAGCCCCAGCATTTT. As protein: CASRDTRGGYQPQHF.

This clonotype came up a few times. Sequence at one end of the junction differs from germline and may be a read error. This chain joins TRBV28 and TRBJ1-1, with D possibly being TRBD1 (5 bases). Germline V gene sequence: CDR1 MDHEN, CDR2 SYDVKM. This CDR3 spans 14 amino acids. CDR3 protein: CASTYPGGYTEAFF. The CDR3 DNA sequence: TGCGCCAGCACCTATCCTGGGGGGTACACTGAAGCTTTCTTT.

This clonotype was detected many times. The J gene is TRBJ1-2, the V gene TRBV28, with unresolved D. Deletions cut 3 bases from V and 2 bases from J, with 4 bases between. Germline-derived CDR1 and CDR2 are MDHEN and SYDVKM. The CDR3 sequence is 12 residues long. CDR3 protein: CASSFQNYGYTF. CDR3 in DNA: TGTGCCAGCAGTTTTCAGAACTATGGCTACACCTTC.

This clonotype was counted a few times. The chain has TRBV3-1 and TRBJ2-5; TRBD1 or TRBD2 may be the D gene (6 bases each). Germline values: CDR1 LGHDT, CDR2 YNNKEL (reference sequence). The CDR3 has 14 residues. Trimming stripped 4 bases from V and 3 bases from J, with 12 bases between. The CDR3 DNA is TGTGCCAGCAGCCGAACGGGGGCCGAAGAGACCCAGTACTTC. Its translation: CASSRTGAEETQYF.

This clonotype was observed at least ten times. The genes are TRBV10-3 and TRBJ2-7, with 8 bases lining up with TRBD2. V shed 0 bases, J shed 2 bases, and the junction held 9 bases outside the gene matches. The germline CDR1 and CDR2 sequences are ENHRY and SYGVKD. The CDR3 totals 17 residues. CDR3 bases: TGTGCCATCAGTGAGTCGGTCGTATCGGGGGGGGCCTACGAGCAGTACTTC. Amino acid sequence: CAISESVVSGGAYEQYF.